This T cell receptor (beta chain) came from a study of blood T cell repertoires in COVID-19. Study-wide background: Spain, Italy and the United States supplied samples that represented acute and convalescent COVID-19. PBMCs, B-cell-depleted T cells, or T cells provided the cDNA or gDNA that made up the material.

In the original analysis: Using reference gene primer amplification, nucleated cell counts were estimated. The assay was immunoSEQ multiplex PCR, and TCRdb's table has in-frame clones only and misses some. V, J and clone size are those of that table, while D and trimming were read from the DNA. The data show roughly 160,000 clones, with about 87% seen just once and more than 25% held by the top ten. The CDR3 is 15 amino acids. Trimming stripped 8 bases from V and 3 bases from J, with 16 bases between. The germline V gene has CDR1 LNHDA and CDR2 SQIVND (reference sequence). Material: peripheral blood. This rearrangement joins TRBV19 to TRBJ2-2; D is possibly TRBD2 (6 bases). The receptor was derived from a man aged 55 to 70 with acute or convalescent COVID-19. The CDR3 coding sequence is TGTGCCAGTGTCCGGGACTTTCAACACACCGGGGAGCTGTTTTTT. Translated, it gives CASVRDFQHTGELFF.